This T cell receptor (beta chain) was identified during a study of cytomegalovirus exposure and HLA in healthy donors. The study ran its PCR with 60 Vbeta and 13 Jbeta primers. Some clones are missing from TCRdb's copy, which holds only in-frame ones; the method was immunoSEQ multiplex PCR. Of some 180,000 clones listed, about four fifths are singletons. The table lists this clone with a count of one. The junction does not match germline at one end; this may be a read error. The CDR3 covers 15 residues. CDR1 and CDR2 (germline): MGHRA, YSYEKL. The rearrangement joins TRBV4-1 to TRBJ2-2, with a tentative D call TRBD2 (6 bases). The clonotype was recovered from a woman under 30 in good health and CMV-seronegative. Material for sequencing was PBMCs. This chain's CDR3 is CASSQDRGITGTKVF. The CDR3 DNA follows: TGCGCCAGCAGCCAAGATCGCGGGATAACCGGGACGAAGGTTTTT.